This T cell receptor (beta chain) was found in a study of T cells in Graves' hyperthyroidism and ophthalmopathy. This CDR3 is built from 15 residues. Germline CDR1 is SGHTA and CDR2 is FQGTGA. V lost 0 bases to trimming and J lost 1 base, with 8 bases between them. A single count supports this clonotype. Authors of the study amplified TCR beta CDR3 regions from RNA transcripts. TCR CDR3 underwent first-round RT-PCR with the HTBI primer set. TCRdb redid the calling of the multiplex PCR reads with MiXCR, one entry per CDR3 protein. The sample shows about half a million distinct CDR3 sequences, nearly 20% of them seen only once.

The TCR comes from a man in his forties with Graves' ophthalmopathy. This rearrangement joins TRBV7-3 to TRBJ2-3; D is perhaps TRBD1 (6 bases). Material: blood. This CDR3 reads CASSLTGAGTDTQYF. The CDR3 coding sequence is TGTGCCAGCAGCTTAACGGGGGCCGGCACAGATACGCAGTATTTT.